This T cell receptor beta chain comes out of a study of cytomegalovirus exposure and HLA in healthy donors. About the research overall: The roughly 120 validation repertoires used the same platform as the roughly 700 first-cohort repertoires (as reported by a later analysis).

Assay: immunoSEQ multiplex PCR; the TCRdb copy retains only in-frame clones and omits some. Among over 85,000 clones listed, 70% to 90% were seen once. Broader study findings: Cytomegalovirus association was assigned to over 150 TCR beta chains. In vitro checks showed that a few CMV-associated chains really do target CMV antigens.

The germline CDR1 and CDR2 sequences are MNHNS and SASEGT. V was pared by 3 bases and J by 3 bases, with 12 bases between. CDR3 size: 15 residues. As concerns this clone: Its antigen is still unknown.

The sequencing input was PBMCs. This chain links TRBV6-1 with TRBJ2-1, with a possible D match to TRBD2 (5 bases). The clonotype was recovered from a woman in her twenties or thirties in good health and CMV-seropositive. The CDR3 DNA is TGTGCCAGCAGTGATTTTCTCGGGAACTACAATGAGCAGTTCTTC. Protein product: CASSDFLGNYNEQFF.